The 3 T cell receptor beta chains below were found in one sample sequenced in a study of blood T cell repertoires in COVID-19. Here immunoSEQ multiplex PCR was the method, and the copy in TCRdb shows in-frame clones only, minus some. The sample has 470,000 or so clones; approximately 85% are singletons. The sequencing sample was made of peripheral blood. Receptor source: a human donor in a cohort sampled during active COVID-19.

The V call is TRBV7-3, the J call TRBJ2-4; the match to TRBD1 covers 8 bases. Per the germline V gene, CDR1 is SGHTA and CDR2 is FQGTGA. The CDR3 is 15 residues long. The V and J ends lost 2 bases and 5 bases, in that order; junction bases with no gene match: 5. CDR3 DNA sequence: TGTGCCAGCAGCTTAGGGGTACAGGGGGAAAACATTCAGTACTTC. This encodes CASSLGVQGENIQYF.

The J gene is TRBJ2-5, the V gene TRBV27; 7 bases agree with TRBD2. Germline CDR1 is MNHEY and CDR2 is SMNVEV (reference sequence). The CDR3 has 17 amino acids. Unmatched junction bases numbered 16, after V lost 3 bases and J lost 6 bases. This CDR3 is CASSFLRSGDAPKTQYF. Here the CDR3 DNA reads TGTGCCAGCAGTTTCCTACGAAGCGGGGACGCCCCGAAGACCCAGTACTTC.

The chain carries TRBV7-2 and TRBJ1-5; D remains unclear. V lost 5 bases to trimming and J lost 7 bases, with 18 bases between them. This CDR3 is 15 amino acids long. From germline, CDR1 is SGHTA and CDR2 FQGNSA. In DNA, the CDR3 is TGTGCCAGCAGCCCTCCGCGGGCCTTCGGACAGCCCCAGCATTTT. This translates into CASSPPRAFGQPQHF.